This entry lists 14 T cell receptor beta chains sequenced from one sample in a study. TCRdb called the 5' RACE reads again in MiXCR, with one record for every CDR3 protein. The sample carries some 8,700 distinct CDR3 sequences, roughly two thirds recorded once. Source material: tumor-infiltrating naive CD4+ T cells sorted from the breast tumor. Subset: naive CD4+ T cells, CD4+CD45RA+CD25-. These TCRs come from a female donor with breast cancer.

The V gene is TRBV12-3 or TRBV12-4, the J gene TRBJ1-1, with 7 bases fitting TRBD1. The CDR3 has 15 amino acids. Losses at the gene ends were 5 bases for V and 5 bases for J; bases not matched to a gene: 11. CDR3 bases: TGTGCCAGCAGTACCCCCTGGGAGGGGGCGACTGAAGCTTTCTTT. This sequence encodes CASSTPWEGATEAFF.

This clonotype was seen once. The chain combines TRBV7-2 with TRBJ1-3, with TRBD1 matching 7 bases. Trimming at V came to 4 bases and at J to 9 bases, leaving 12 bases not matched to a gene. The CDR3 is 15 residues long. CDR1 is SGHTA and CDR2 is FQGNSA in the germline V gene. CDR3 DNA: TGTGCCAGCAGCTCAGACTCAGGGGGTCGGGGCACCATATATTTT. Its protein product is CASSSDSGGRGTIYF.

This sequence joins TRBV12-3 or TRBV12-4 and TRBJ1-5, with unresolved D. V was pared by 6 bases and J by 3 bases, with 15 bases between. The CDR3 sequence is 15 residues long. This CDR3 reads CASSPVRRNNQPQHF. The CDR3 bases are TGTGCCAGCAGCCCGGTCAGGCGCAACAATCAGCCCCAGCATTTT.

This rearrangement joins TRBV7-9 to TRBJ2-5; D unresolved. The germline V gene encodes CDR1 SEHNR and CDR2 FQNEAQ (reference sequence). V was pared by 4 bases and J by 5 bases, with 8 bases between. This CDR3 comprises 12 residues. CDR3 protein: CASSSGTETQYF. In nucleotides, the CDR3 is TGTGCCAGCAGCTCGGGTACGGAGACCCAGTACTTC.

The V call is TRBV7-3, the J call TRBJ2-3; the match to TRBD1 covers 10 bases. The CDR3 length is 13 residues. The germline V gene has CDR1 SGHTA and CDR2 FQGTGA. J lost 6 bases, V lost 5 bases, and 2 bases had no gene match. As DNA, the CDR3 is TGTGCCAGCAGCCGGGACAGGGGTGATACGCAGTATTTT. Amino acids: CASSRDRGDTQYF.

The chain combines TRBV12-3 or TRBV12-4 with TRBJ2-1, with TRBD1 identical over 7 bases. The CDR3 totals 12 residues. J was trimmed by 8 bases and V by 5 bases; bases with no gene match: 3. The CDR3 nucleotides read TGTGCCAGCAGTCTGACAGGGCATGAGCAGTTCTTC. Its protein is CASSLTGHEQFF.

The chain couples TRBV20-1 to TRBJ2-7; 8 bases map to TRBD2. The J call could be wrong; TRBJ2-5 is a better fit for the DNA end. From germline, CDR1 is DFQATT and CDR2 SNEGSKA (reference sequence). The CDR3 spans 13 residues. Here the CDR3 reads CSANKREFETQYF. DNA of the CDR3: TGCAGTGCTAACAAGCGGGAGTTTGAGACCCAGTACTTC.

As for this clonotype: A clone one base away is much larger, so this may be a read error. DNA of the CDR3: TGTGCCAGCAACCAGCAGGTCGACGGCACTGAAGCTTTCTTT. It encodes CASNQQVDGTEAFF. This chain uses TRBV7-2 with TRBJ1-1; D is uncertain. V lost 7 bases and J 4 bases, leaving 16 bases between the germline ends. This CDR3 is built from 14 residues. Germline V gene lookup returns CDR1 SGHTA and CDR2 FQGNSA. The full variable domain, in which reference TRBV7-2 and TRBJ1-1 provide the parts outside the CDR3, is GAGVSQSPSNKVTEKGKDVELRCDPISGHTALYWYRQSLGQGLEFLIYFQGNSAPDKSGLPSDRFSAERTGGSVSTLTIQRTQQEDSAVYLCASNQQVDGTEAFFGQGTRLTVV.

The CDR3 sequence: CAIRGQGAYEQYF. The CDR3 DNA reads as TGTGCCATCAGGGGACAGGGGGCCTACGAGCAGTACTTC. The chain combines TRBV10-3 with TRBJ2-7, with 11 bases aligning to TRBD1. CDR3 length: 13 residues. Germline V gene data show CDR1 as ENHRY and CDR2 as SYGVKD. Germline trimming cut 6 bases from V and 2 bases from J; bases unmatched to any gene: 0.

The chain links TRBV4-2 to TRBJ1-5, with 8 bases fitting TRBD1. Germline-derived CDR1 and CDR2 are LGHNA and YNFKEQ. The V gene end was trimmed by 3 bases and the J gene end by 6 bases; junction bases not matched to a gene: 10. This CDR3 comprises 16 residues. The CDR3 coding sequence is TGTGCCAGCAGCCAGGACGGACAGGGATCCGGTCAGCCCCAGCATTTT. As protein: CASSQDGQGSGQPQHF.

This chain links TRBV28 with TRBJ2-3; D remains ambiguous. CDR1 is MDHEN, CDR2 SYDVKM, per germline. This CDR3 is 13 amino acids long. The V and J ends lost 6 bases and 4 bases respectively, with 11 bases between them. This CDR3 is CASRDQRSDTQYF. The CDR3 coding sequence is TGTGCCAGCAGGGACCAGCGCTCAGATACGCAGTATTTT. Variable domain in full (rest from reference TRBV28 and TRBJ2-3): DVKVTQSSRYLVKRTGEKVFLECVQDMDHENMFWYRQDPGLGLRLIYFSYDVKMKEKGDIPEGYSVSREKKERFSLILESASTNQTSMYLCASRDQRSDTQYFGPGTRLTVL.

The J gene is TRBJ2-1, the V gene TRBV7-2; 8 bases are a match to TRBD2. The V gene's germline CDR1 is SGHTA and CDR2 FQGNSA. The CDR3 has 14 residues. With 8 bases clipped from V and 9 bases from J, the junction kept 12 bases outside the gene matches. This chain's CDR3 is CASVPGGGRVEQFF. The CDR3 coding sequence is TGTGCCAGCGTCCCTGGCGGGGGGCGTGTTGAGCAGTTCTTC. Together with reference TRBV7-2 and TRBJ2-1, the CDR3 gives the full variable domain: GAGVSQSPSNKVTEKGKDVELRCDPISGHTALYWYRQSLGQGLEFLIYFQGNSAPDKSGLPSDRFSAERTGGSVSTLTIQRTQQEDSAVYLCASVPGGGRVEQFFGPGTRLTVL.

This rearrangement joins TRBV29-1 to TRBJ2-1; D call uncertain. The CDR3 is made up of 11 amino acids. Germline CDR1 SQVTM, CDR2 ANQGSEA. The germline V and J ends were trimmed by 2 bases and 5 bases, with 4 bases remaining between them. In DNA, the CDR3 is TGCAGCGTTGAAAACCACAATGAGCAGTTCTTC. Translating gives CSVENHNEQFF.

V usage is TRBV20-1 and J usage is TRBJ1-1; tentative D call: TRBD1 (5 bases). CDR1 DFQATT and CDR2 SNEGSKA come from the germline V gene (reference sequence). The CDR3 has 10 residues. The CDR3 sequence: CAGRHTEAFF. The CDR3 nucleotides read TGCGCGGGGCGGCACACTGAAGCTTTCTTT.